A selection of T cell receptor beta chains follows, all from one sample in a study of blood T cell repertoires in COVID-19. Profiling relied on immunoSEQ multiplex PCR, and the TCRdb table lists in-frame clones only, not all of them. The sample records approximately 250,000 clones, roughly 88% being singletons. Sequencing was carried out using PBMCs or T cells enriched from blood (not recorded which). The receptor source for this set is a woman aged 40 to 50 with acute COVID-19. Each CDR3 is given with its conserved first and last residue. Fields, in order: J gene, V gene, D gene, clone size, CDR3 DNA, CDR3 protein. The D gene is left open where the match is weak. Some rows have no size entry. The others give once, few or many, or a class for an expanded clone.

j_call: TRBJ2-5; v_call: TRBV7-2; d_call: NA; clone_size: NA; cdr3_nt: TGTGCCAGCAGCTTATGGAGAGAGACCCAGTACTTC; cdr3_aa: CASSLWRETQYF
j_call: TRBJ2-1; v_call: TRBV7-9; d_call: TRBD2; clone_size: NA; cdr3_nt: TGTGCCAGCAGATTGGCGGGAGGGCGGTATCGCTACAATGAGCAGTTCTTC; cdr3_aa: CASRLAGGRYRYNEQFF
j_call: TRBJ2-1; v_call: TRBV18; d_call: NA; clone_size: NA; cdr3_nt: TGTGCCAGCTCAGTAGATCCCTACAATGAGCAGTTCTTC; cdr3_aa: CASSVDPYNEQFF
j_call: TRBJ1-3; v_call: TRBV7-2; d_call: NA; clone_size: NA; cdr3_nt: TGTGCCAGCAGCTTATCCGGAGGGTTTCAATCTGGAAACACCATATATTTT; cdr3_aa: CASSLSGGFQSGNTIYF
j_call: TRBJ1-4; v_call: TRBV9; d_call: NA; clone_size: once; cdr3_nt: TGTGCCAGCAGCGTGGGCAGCCAAAATGAAAAACTGTTTTTT; cdr3_aa: CASSVGSQNEKLFF
j_call: TRBJ1-2; v_call: TRBV21-1; d_call: NA; clone_size: NA; cdr3_nt: TGTGCCAGCAGCGCGCTCCACCCCACAGGGGCTTCTAACTATGGCTACACCTTC; cdr3_aa: CASSALHPTGASNYGYTF
j_call: TRBJ2-1; v_call: TRBV24-1; d_call: TRBD1; clone_size: once; cdr3_nt: TGTGCCACCAGTGATTTGAGACAGGGGGCGAAAAATGAGCAGTTCTTC; cdr3_aa: CATSDLRQGAKNEQFF
j_call: TRBJ1-1; v_call: TRBV12-3/TRBV12-4; d_call: NA; clone_size: NA; cdr3_nt: TGTGCCAGCAGTATCGATTCGGGAACTGAAGCTTTCTTT; cdr3_aa: CASSIDSGTEAFF
j_call: TRBJ2-7; v_call: TRBV30; d_call: NA; clone_size: many; cdr3_nt: TGTGCCTGGGGCAGGGGATACGAGCAGTACTTC; cdr3_aa: CAWGRGYEQYF
j_call: TRBJ2-7; v_call: TRBV10-3; d_call: NA; clone_size: NA; cdr3_nt: TGTGCCATCAGTGATGAAACAGGGCCCCCCTACGAGCAGTACTTC; cdr3_aa: CAISDETGPPYEQYF
j_call: TRBJ1-3; v_call: TRBV4-3; d_call: NA; clone_size: NA; cdr3_nt: TGCGCCAGCAGCCAAGCCCGGGACACGGTGGGAAACACCATATATTTT; cdr3_aa: CASSQARDTVGNTIYF
j_call: TRBJ2-2; v_call: TRBV19; d_call: TRBD2; clone_size: NA; cdr3_nt: TGTGCCAGCAGGGGACTAGCGGGTGATACCGGGGAGCTGTTTTTT; cdr3_aa: CASRGLAGDTGELFF
j_call: TRBJ2-2; v_call: TRBV5-1; d_call: TRBD2; clone_size: NA; cdr3_nt: TGCGCCAGCAGCTTTAGGGCCCCAACCGGGACTAGCGGGAGTGGCAACACCGGGGAGCTGTTTTTT; cdr3_aa: CASSFRAPTGTSGSGNTGELFF
j_call: TRBJ1-2; v_call: TRBV12-3/TRBV12-4; d_call: NA; clone_size: NA; cdr3_nt: TGTGCCAGCAGTTTAGCGAGGGCCCATGGCTACACCTTC; cdr3_aa: CASSLARAHGYTF
j_call: TRBJ1-2; v_call: TRBV20-1; d_call: NA; clone_size: NA; cdr3_nt: TGCAGTGCTAGAGTCAGCTATGGCTACACCTTC; cdr3_aa: CSARVSYGYTF
j_call: TRBJ2-7; v_call: TRBV5-6; d_call: TRBD2; clone_size: NA; cdr3_nt: TGTGCCAGCAGCCTTATGACTAGCGATCCCTACGAGCAGTACTTC; cdr3_aa: CASSLMTSDPYEQYF
j_call: TRBJ2-3; v_call: TRBV14; d_call: NA; clone_size: NA; cdr3_nt: TGTGCCAGCAGCCAACATAGGAGGGGGCTGGCAGATACGCAGTATTTT; cdr3_aa: CASSQHRRGLADTQYF
j_call: TRBJ1-4; v_call: TRBV10-3; d_call: NA; clone_size: NA; cdr3_nt: TGTGCCATCAGTGAGACAGGTGCTAATGAAAAACTGTTTTTT; cdr3_aa: CAISETGANEKLFF
j_call: TRBJ2-1; v_call: TRBV4-1; d_call: TRBD2; clone_size: NA; cdr3_nt: TGCGCCAGCAGCCAAGTCGCGGGAGCGTCCTACAATGAGCAGTTCTTC; cdr3_aa: CASSQVAGASYNEQFF
j_call: TRBJ1-2; v_call: TRBV19; d_call: TRBD1; clone_size: NA; cdr3_nt: TGTGCCAGTAGTAAACAGGGGGCCTACTATGGCTACACCTTC; cdr3_aa: CASSKQGAYYGYTF
j_call: TRBJ1-4; v_call: TRBV7-8; d_call: TRBD1; clone_size: NA; cdr3_nt: TGTGCCAGCAGCTCAGGGCGGGGGACAGGGGACAGAAAACTGTTTTTT; cdr3_aa: CASSSGRGTGDRKLFF
j_call: TRBJ1-1; v_call: TRBV28; d_call: TRBD1; clone_size: NA; cdr3_nt: TGTGCCAGCAGTTCATTTATGGACAGGAAATCTTTCTTT; cdr3_aa: CASSSFMDRKSFF
j_call: TRBJ2-5; v_call: TRBV11-2; d_call: NA; clone_size: NA; cdr3_nt: TGTGCCAGCAGCAAGACTAGTTCAGAGACCCAGTACTTC; cdr3_aa: CASSKTSSETQYF